This T cell receptor beta chain was identified during a study of blood T cell repertoires in COVID-19. Study background: Acute and convalescent COVID-19 samples came from the United States, Italy and Spain. T cells, B-cell-depleted T cells, or PBMCs supplied cDNA or gDNA.

As processed by the authors: Amplification of reference gene primers was used by the study to estimate nucleated cell counts. Libraries were prepared by immunoSEQ multiplex PCR; TCRdb keeps only in-frame clonotypes and omits some of them. V, J and clone size derive from that table, while D and trimming were established from the DNA sequence. The sample yields around 200,000 clones, approximately 90% seen once. The specimen sequenced was peripheral blood. This sequence originates from an elderly woman in a cohort sampled during active or convalescent COVID-19.

CDR3 protein: CASSLGDRGPEAFF. CDR3 DNA sequence: TGCGCCAGCAGCCTTGGAGACAGGGGGCCTGAAGCTTTCTTT. The V gene is TRBV5-1, the J gene TRBJ1-1; 10 positions agree with TRBD1. CDR3 length equals 14 residues. After removal of 4 bases from V and 6 bases from J, the junction contained 6 bases not matched to a gene. Germline CDR1 is SGHRS and CDR2 is YFSETQ.